This entry is about one T cell receptor beta chain. Its antigen is still unknown. Investigators prepared the TCR beta libraries by applying iRepertoire HTBI primers and Arm-PCR of CDR3 regions. As processed by the authors: Identification yielded approximately 67 TRBV and over eleven TRBJ segments across samples. Via MiXCR, TCRdb re-called the multiplex PCR reads, giving one row per CDR3 protein. TCRdb assigned the V and J calls; the authors' analysis was not used. The data hold hundreds of thousands of distinct CDR3 sequences, with around 20% observed a single time. V was clipped by 1 base and J by 1 base, with 9 bases between them. CDR3 length: 15 residues. From germline, CDR1 is SGHAT and CDR2 FQNNGV. The sample comes from a study of regulatory T cells in long-lasting Graves disease. Study observations and caveats: Blood alone, not thyroid tissue, was studied. Patients with persistent disease showed a bias toward TRBV28, TRBJ1-2 and TRBJ2-5.

Time point indicated: persistent/refractory GD, antithyroid drugs over 5 years with positive TRAb. PBMC RNA was the source of the TCR library. Peripheral blood, roughly 8.8 milliliters of it, was drawn into EDTA tubes. The sample here was peripheral blood mononuclear cells (PBMCs), taken when the disease was refractory, from a patient treated with antithyroid drugs. V and J are TRBV11-2 and TRBJ2-3; a possible D gene is TRBD1 (5 bases). This TCR derives from a female donor with Graves disease. The CDR3 region is CASSLGQKGTDTQYF. The CDR3 bases are TGTGCCAGCAGCTTAGGACAGAAGGGCACAGATACGCAGTATTTT. The entire variable domain, with the rest obtained from reference TRBV11-2 and TRBJ2-3, is as follows: EAGVAQSPRYKIIEKRQSVAFWCNPISGHATLYWYQQILGQGPKLLIQFQNNGVVDDSQLPKDRFSAERLKGVDSTLKIQPAKLEDSAVYLCASSLGQKGTDTQYFGPGTRLTVL.